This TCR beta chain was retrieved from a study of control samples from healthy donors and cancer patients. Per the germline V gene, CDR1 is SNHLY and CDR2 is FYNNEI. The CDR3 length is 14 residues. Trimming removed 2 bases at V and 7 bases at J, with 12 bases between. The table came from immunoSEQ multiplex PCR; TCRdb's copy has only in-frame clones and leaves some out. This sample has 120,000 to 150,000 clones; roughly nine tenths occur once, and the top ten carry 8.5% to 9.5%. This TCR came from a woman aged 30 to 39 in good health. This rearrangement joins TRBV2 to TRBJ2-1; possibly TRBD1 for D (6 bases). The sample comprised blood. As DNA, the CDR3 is TGTGCCAGCAGTGAACCCAGGGGAGCAAATGAGCAGTTCTTC. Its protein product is CASSEPRGANEQFF.